Following are 19 T cell receptor beta chains from one sample sequenced in a study of CD4 T cells in relation to SARS-CoV-2 and coronaviruses. The antigens these receptors bind are not known. Assay used: immunoSEQ multiplex PCR; TCRdb lists only in-frame clones, some missing. The data contain about 43,000 clones, approximately 80% of them singletons. Specimen: naive CD4+ T cells from PBMCs, cultured in vitro. Subset reported: naive CD4+ T cells isolated by negative enrichment. The receptors come from an adult with COVID-19.

V is TRBV7-3 and J is TRBJ2-3; 10 positions match TRBD1. The CDR3 length is 15 residues. The V segment lost 9 bases and the J segment 1 base; nucleotides outside the gene matches: 7. The germline V gene has CDR1 SGHTA and CDR2 FQGTGA. The CDR3 nucleotides are TGTGCCAGTTCCACCGGGACAGGGGGCACAGATACGCAGTATTTT. Its translation is CASSTGTGGTDTQYF.

The chain is built from TRBV28 and TRBJ2-7; TRBD1 agrees at 7 bases. Trimming took 6 bases from V and 2 from J; bases not matched to a gene: 7. Germline lookup yields CDR1 MDHEN and CDR2 SYDVKM. The CDR3 sequence is 14 residues long. The CDR3 sequence is CASRSDRAAYEQYF. In DNA form, the CDR3 reads TGTGCCAGCAGATCTGACAGGGCGGCCTACGAGCAGTACTTC. The full variable domain, rest sourced from reference TRBV28 and TRBJ2-7, is DVKVTQSSRYLVKRTGEKVFLECVQDMDHENMFWYRQDPGLGLRLIYFSYDVKMKEKGDIPEGYSVSREKKERFSLILESASTNQTSMYLCASRSDRAAYEQYFGPGTRLTVT.

The chain joins TRBV4-1 to TRBJ2-2; 11 bases align to TRBD2. V dropped 0 bases and J dropped 2; count of bases not matched to a gene: 5. Germline V gives CDR1 MGHRA, CDR2 YSYEKL. The CDR3 spans 18 residues. This chain's CDR3 is CASSQEATSGTNTGELFF. The CDR3 DNA reads as TGCGCCAGCAGCCAAGAAGCGACTAGCGGGACAAACACCGGGGAGCTGTTTTTT.

In this sample, this clone turned up a few times. J is TRBJ1-1 and V is TRBV18; no firm D call. Trimming shortened V by 5 bases and J by 1 base, and 8 bases separated the two germline ends. CDR1 KGHSH and CDR2 LQKENI come from the germline V gene. The CDR3 runs 13 residues. The CDR3: CASSTDGNTEAFF. CDR3 DNA sequence: TGTGCCAGCTCAACAGACGGGAACACTGAAGCTTTCTTT.

J is TRBJ2-5 and V is TRBV28, with 8 nucleotides matching TRBD1. V was clipped by 5 bases and J by 7 bases; unmatched bases: 24. The CDR3 has 19 residues. Germline CDR1 and CDR2: MDHEN and SYDVKM. CDR3 DNA sequence: TGTGCCAGCAGTCCCGCCCGTATGTACGATCAACAGGGGGTGCGGACCCAGTACTTC. It specifies CASSPARMYDQQGVRTQYF. Full variable domain (rest looked up from reference TRBV28 and TRBJ2-5): DVKVTQSSRYLVKRTGEKVFLECVQDMDHENMFWYRQDPGLGLRLIYFSYDVKMKEKGDIPEGYSVSREKKERFSLILESASTNQTSMYLCASSPARMYDQQGVRTQYFGPGTRLLVL.

The chain combines TRBV28 with TRBJ2-7; D may be TRBD1 or TRBD2 (6 bases each). Germline V gene sequence: CDR1 MDHEN, CDR2 SYDVKM. This CDR3 has 12 amino acids. The V end was cut by 6 bases, the J end by 6 bases, with 12 bases between. The CDR3 reads CASSSGASEQYF. The CDR3 DNA sequence: TGTGCCAGCAGCTCGGGGGCGAGCGAGCAGTACTTC.

The sample holds one count of this clone. The V call is TRBV6-6, the J call TRBJ2-7; TRBD2 agrees at 9 bases. The CDR3 is 15 amino acids. Looked up from germline, CDR1 is MNHNY and CDR2 is SVGAGI (reference sequence). Germline trimming cut 6 bases from V and 2 bases from J; bases unmatched to any gene: 8. Here the CDR3 DNA reads TGTGCCAGCAGCCGCATAGCGGGAGCTCCCTACGAGCAGTACTTC. Translating gives CASSRIAGAPYEQYF.

This clone appeared a few times. This chain connects TRBV2 to TRBJ1-5; unclear D gene. Germline assignment: CDR1 SNHLY and CDR2 FYNNEI. The CDR3 has 14 amino acids. V was cut by 6 bases and J by 3 bases, with 12 bases left in between. CDR3 region: CASSKGRANQPQHF. Written as DNA, the CDR3 is TGTGCCAGCAGCAAAGGGAGGGCCAATCAGCCCCAGCATTTT.

The V call is TRBV4-1, the J call TRBJ1-1, with D unresolved. CDR1 and CDR2 (germline): MGHRA, YSYEKL. Trimming removed 3 bases from V and 5 bases from J, with 16 bases in between. CDR3 length: 15 amino acids. The CDR3 region is CASSQLPAGQTEAFF. CDR3 nucleotide sequence: TGCGCCAGCAGCCAGTTACCGGCCGGTCAGACTGAAGCTTTCTTT.

CDR3 sequence: CASSLGQEETQYF. As DNA, the CDR3 is TGTGCCAGCAGTTTAGGACAGGAAGAGACCCAGTACTTC. This chain links TRBV12-3 or TRBV12-4 with TRBJ2-5; D perhaps matches TRBD1 (6 bases). The CDR3 sequence is 13 residues long. Trimming left V 1 base short and J 3 bases short, with 6 bases between.

The V gene is TRBV2, the J gene TRBJ1-1; D not resolved. Trimming took off 4 bases at V and 2 bases at J, with 8 bases between the two ends. The CDR3 runs 13 residues. Germline V CDR1 and CDR2: SNHLY, FYNNEI. The CDR3 DNA reads as TGTGCCAGCAGTGTGGAATCAAACACTGAAGCTTTCTTT. The encoded protein is CASSVESNTEAFF.

For the CDR3, the DNA is TGCACCAGCAGCCAAGATCTAAGGGACAGTGGTACTCAGCCCCAGCATTTT. The encoded protein is CTSSQDLRDSGTQPQHF. This sequence joins TRBV1 and TRBJ1-5; the table names TRBD1, a call not compared with the DNA. TRBV1 is designated a pseudogene. This CDR3 comprises 17 residues.

This clone was counted a few times. The J gene is TRBJ1-6, the V gene TRBV27; no definite D call. The germline CDR1 and CDR2 sequences are MNHEY and SMNVEV (reference sequence). The CDR3 length is 15 residues. The V end lost 5 bases, the J end lost 4 bases, and 12 bases lay between the germline ends. The CDR3 DNA sequence: TGTGCCAGCAGTCGCCGGACTGATTATAATTCACCCCTCCACTTT. Residues: CASSRRTDYNSPLHF.

J is TRBJ1-3 and V is TRBV30; no clear D gene. The CDR3 length is 15 residues. CDR1 and CDR2 from the germline V gene are GTSNPN and SVGIG (reference sequence). V was clipped by 5 bases and J by 1 base, with 15 bases between them. CDR3 residues: CAWFPLRASGNTIYF. CDR3 nucleotide sequence: TGTGCCTGGTTTCCCCTCCGTGCATCTGGAAACACCATATATTTT.

This rearrangement joins TRBV6-6 to TRBJ2-7; 10 bases match TRBD1. The CDR3 is 14 amino acids. J was trimmed by 2 bases and V by 6 bases; bases with no gene match: 4. The germline gives CDR1 MNHNY, CDR2 SVGAGI (reference sequence). The DNA of the CDR3 is TGTGCCAGCAGGGGTGGACAGGGGGCCTACGAGCAGTACTTC. Protein: CASRGGQGAYEQYF.

The chain joins TRBV2 to TRBJ2-3; D is possibly TRBD2 (7 bases). This CDR3 contains 18 residues. The germline gives CDR1 SNHLY, CDR2 FYNNEI. V was pared by 2 bases and J by 2 bases, with 20 bases between. CDR3 in amino acids: CASSESSRGLLITDTQYF. The CDR3 DNA reads TGTGCCAGCAGTGAAAGTAGCAGGGGACTACTTATCACAGATACGCAGTATTTT.

The chain employs TRBV9 and TRBJ2-1; 13 bases map to TRBD2. From germline, CDR1 is SGDLS and CDR2 YYNGEE. CDR3 length: 17 amino acids. V shed 0 bases, J shed 7 bases, and the junction held 7 bases outside the gene matches. CDR3 protein: CASSVATGTSGTNEQFF. CDR3 nucleotides: TGTGCCAGCAGCGTAGCTACTGGGACTAGCGGGACGAATGAGCAGTTCTTC.

The chain uses TRBV4-1 and TRBJ2-1; possibly TRBD2 for D (5 bases). The CDR3 loop spans 15 amino acids. V was shortened by 4 bases and J by 3 bases, with 13 bases between the two germline ends. The V gene's germline CDR1 is MGHRA and CDR2 YSYEKL. In nucleotides, the CDR3 is TGCGCCAGCAGCCCCCCGGCGGGCCTCTACAATGAGCAGTTCTTC. Amino acids: CASSPPAGLYNEQFF.

The chain is built from TRBV28 and TRBJ1-2; D possibly corresponds to TRBD1 (6 bases). Germline loops: CDR1 MDHEN, CDR2 SYDVKM. The ends were cut back, 7 bases at V and 3 bases at J, with 12 bases in the middle. This CDR3 contains 13 residues. For the CDR3, the DNA is TGTGCCAGCATGAGGGGGTCGGACTATGGCTACACCTTC. It codes for CASMRGSDYGYTF.